Listed here is a single TCR beta chain. This clone has just one count. Its binding antigen is unknown. No qualities accompany the bases; no much larger clone lies one base away. Blood samples were collected up to 4 times in the first month after transplant and then at least monthly when available. The CDR3 covers 15 residues, taking in both the cysteine and the phenylalanine. Just CDR3 DNA is preserved here, 45 bases in frame from base 1. At the junction V is shortened by 7 bases and J by 1 base; bases outside the gene matches: 11. CDR1 and CDR2 are read off the germline V gene as SQVTM and ANQGSEA. The protocol used for the library was the immunoSEQ multiplex PCR assay. Adaptive Biotechnologies carried out high-throughput TCR-beta CDR3 sequencing of genomic DNA for most patients. Per the authors' processing: Adaptive's ImmunoSEQ software supplied the TCR sequencing data for around 19 patients, while MiXCR and VDJtools were used to process three other patients. CDR3 nucleotide sequences shared between donor and recipient were removed because the origin of such sequences could not be assigned. At least 2-fold expansion over unstimulated cells and a minimum CFSE-low frequency of 0.002% (template counts) or 0.001% (read counts) were required for clones to be classified as alloreactive. Mappable clones were those detected in sequenced pre-transplant spleen, lymph node, or MLR CFSE-low populations of the donor or recipient. The cumulative frequency of alloreactive clones was calculated as a percentage of all sequences, weighted by copy number. TCRdb re-hosts the immuneACCESS table, in-frame sequences only. Its copies lack some clones; in the studies checked, an unresolved V gene accounts for under half of them, and the cause for the rest is not known. Clone size and the V and J calls come from that table; the DNA yielded D and trimming. For this sample the table gives under 30,000 clones, of which 70% to 90% were detected only once. Clones ranked in the top ten supply 0.96% of the sample.

This entry is derived from a study of graft-versus-host responses after intestinal transplantation (dated by TCRdb to the early 2020s). Describing the broader study: The transplants that recipients received were multivisceral, liver-intestinal, or isolated intestinal. Every recipient was given anti-thymocyte globulin induction, followed by roughly 3 years of maintenance tacrolimus and steroids. Bulk TCR-beta CDR3 sequencing was used to track graft-versus-host and host-versus-graft alloreactive T cell clones in the graft, circulation and bone marrow after intestinal transplantation. To identify alloreactive clones, pre-transplant mixed lymphocyte reaction products were sequenced and then compared with unstimulated pre-transplant donor and recipient T cells. A cohort of around 25 intestinal transplant recipients, including one retransplant, was enrolled, and 3 patients lacking pretransplant specimens were excluded. A peak of at least 4% donor T cells among recipient peripheral blood mononuclear cells was the definition used for donor T cell macrochimerism. Samples from a few later patients were sequenced in-house on an Illumina MiSeq with MiXCR processing rather than by the commercial service. Results the study describes overall, beyond this receptor: Patients with donor T cell macrochimerism had high GvH to HvG T cell clonal ratios in their allografts. The relatively low number and heterogeneity of intestinal transplant patients limited the conclusions. Early after transplant, peak levels of circulating GvH clones were found to be associated with declines in HvG clones. GvH clones were detected in recipient bone marrow, and some of these GvH clones were observed earlier in ileal mucosa or blood, consistent with an intestinal mucosal origin.

This material consisted of PBMCs, taken approximately 450 days after intestinal transplant. The chain is encoded by TRBV29-1 joined to TRBJ2-3, with 7 bases aligning to TRBD1. This TCR was sampled from a human patient who received an intestinal transplant, so some T cells may come from the graft donor. The CDR3 region reads CSAPPRGGGTDTQYF. The bases are TGCAGCGCACCACCGAGAGGGGGCGGCACAGATACGCAGTATTTT.